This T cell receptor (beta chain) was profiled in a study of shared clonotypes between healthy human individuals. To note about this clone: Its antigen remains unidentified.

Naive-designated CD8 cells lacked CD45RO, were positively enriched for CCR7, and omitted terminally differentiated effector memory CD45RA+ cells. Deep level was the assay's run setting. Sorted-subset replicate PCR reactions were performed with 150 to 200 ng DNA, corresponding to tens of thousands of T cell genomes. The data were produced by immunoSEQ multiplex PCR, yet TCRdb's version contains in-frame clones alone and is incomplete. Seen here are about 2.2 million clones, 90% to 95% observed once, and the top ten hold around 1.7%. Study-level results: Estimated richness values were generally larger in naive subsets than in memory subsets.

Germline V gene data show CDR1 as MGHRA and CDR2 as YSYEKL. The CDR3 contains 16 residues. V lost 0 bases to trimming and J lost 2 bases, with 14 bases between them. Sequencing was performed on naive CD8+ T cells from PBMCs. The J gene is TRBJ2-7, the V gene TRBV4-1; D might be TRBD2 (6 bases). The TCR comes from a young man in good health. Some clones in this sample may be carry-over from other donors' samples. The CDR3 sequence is CASSQESGEVPYEQYF. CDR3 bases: TGCGCCAGCAGCCAAGAATCGGGGGAGGTTCCCTACGAGCAGTACTTC.